These 14 T cell receptor beta chains were all obtained from the same sample, sequenced in a study of T cell repertoires in ileal Crohn's disease. Method: immunoSEQ multiplex PCR; TCRdb's copy keeps in-frame clones and lacks some. This table has several thousand clones, 79% appearing once. The specimen was ileal tissue. These receptors came from an adult with Crohn's disease.

V usage is TRBV7-2 and J usage is TRBJ1-4; the D is unclear. V was clipped by 4 bases and J by 5 bases, with 14 bases between them. The V gene's germline CDR1 is SGHTA and CDR2 FQGNSA. CDR3 length: 15 residues. CDR3 protein: CASSSFREPNEKLFF. As DNA, the CDR3 is TGTGCCAGCAGCTCGTTCCGGGAACCAAATGAAAAACTGTTTTTT.

The rearrangement joins TRBV4-3 to TRBJ2-3; 7 bases are shared with TRBD2. Germline assignment: CDR1 LGHNA and CDR2 YSLEER. There are 16 residues in the CDR3. Trimming removed 0 bases from V and 6 bases from J; junction bases left unmatched: 9. CDR3: CASSQDIASGPDTQYF. The CDR3 coding sequence is TGCGCCAGCAGCCAAGATATCGCTAGCGGACCCGATACGCAGTATTTT.

The V call is TRBV5-1, the J call TRBJ2-3, with unresolved D. The V gene's germline CDR1 is SGHRS and CDR2 YFSETQ. The CDR3 sequence is 13 residues long. V shed 3 bases and J shed 1 base, with 6 bases lying between them. The CDR3 loop is CASSSIGTDTQYF. CDR3 nucleotides: TGCGCCAGCAGCTCCATAGGCACAGATACGCAGTATTTT.

The rearrangement uses TRBV19 and TRBJ1-1; 7 bases fit TRBD1. Germline CDR1 is LNHDA and CDR2 is SQIVND (reference sequence). This CDR3 has 13 residues. V shed 10 bases and J 1 base; nucleotides not matched to a gene: 6. DNA for the CDR3: TGTGCCACCGCAGACAGGGCGAACACTGAAGCTTTCTTT. The encoded protein is CATADRANTEAFF.

This clone was seen only a few times. The same CDR3 can be traced to other DNA sequences in this sample. This chain uses TRBV7-2 with TRBJ1-2; D is undetermined. The V end lost 1 base, the J end lost 7 bases, and 7 bases lay between the germline ends. The CDR3 is 12 residues long. Germline CDR1 is SGHTA and CDR2 is FQGNSA. The DNA of the CDR3 is TGTGCCAGCAGCTTAGGAGGAGGTGGCTACACCTTC. Translation: CASSLGGGGYTF.

The CDR3 region has the DNA TGCAGCGTGCTAGGGACAGGGAACACTGAAGCTTTCTTT. It encodes CSVLGTGNTEAFF. V usage is TRBV29-1 and J usage is TRBJ1-1; 8 bases align to TRBD1. Germline-derived CDR1 and CDR2 are SQVTM and ANQGSEA. This CDR3 spans 13 amino acids. With 6 bases clipped from V and 1 base from J, the junction kept 4 bases outside the gene matches.

The V gene is TRBV30, the J gene TRBJ1-2, with 8 nucleotides matching TRBD1. Germline V gene data show CDR1 as GTSNPN and CDR2 as SVGIG (reference sequence). There are 15 residues in the CDR3. Trimming took 2 bases from V and 6 from J; bases not matched to a gene: 11. The CDR3 nucleotides read TGTGCCTGGAGTACCCGCGGACAGGGAGGTAATGGCTACACCTTC. This encodes CAWSTRGQGGNGYTF.

This chain joins TRBV10-3 and TRBJ2-1, with D uncertain. V dropped 3 bases and J dropped 0 bases, with 6 bases sitting between them. The CDR3 has 14 amino acids. Germline V gene sequence: CDR1 ENHRY, CDR2 SYGVKD. Here the CDR3 reads CAISEKRSYNEQFF. CDR3 sequence (DNA): TGTGCCATCAGTGAAAAGCGCTCCTACAATGAGCAGTTCTTC.

Remarks on this clone: The junction does not match germline at one end; this may be a read error. The chain employs TRBV11-3 and TRBJ1-5; tentatively, D is TRBD1 (5 bases). This CDR3 spans 13 amino acids. Germline CDR1 SGHNT, CDR2 YENEEA. CDR3 loop: CSSSAGGGQPQHF. Here the CDR3 DNA reads TGTTCCAGCAGCGCCGGGGGGGGTCAGCCCCAGCATTTT.

The rearrangement links TRBV5-1 to TRBJ2-5; 7 nucleotides line up with TRBD1. Germline-derived CDR1 and CDR2 are SGHRS and YFSETQ. V shed 0 bases, J shed 2 bases, and the junction held 4 bases outside the gene matches. The CDR3 covers 15 residues. CDR3 sequence reads: CASSLARQGQETQYF. The CDR3 DNA reads TGCGCCAGCAGCTTGGCCCGACAGGGACAAGAGACCCAGTACTTC.

The V and J genes are TRBV6-4 and TRBJ2-7; the D gene is possibly TRBD1 (5 bases). With 3 bases removed from V and 9 bases from J, the gap between germline ends came to 12 bases. Germline-derived CDR1 and CDR2 are MRHNA and SNTAGT. CDR3 length: 12 residues. CDR3 region: CASSDVQGSQYF. As DNA, the CDR3 is TGTGCCAGCAGTGATGTTCAGGGTTCGCAGTACTTC.

V and J are TRBV5-1 and TRBJ2-1; 11 bases align to TRBD2. Germline assignment: CDR1 SGHRS and CDR2 YFSETQ. The length of the CDR3 is 19 residues. V was clipped by 0 bases and J by 4 bases; unmatched bases: 12. In DNA form, the CDR3 reads TGCGCCAGCAGCTTGGGACTAGCGGGATTCAAAGAGGGATACAATGAGCAGTTCTTC. Amino acid sequence: CASSLGLAGFKEGYNEQFF.

In its sample, this clone was seen a few times. The chain employs TRBV9 and TRBJ1-2; 10 bases line up with TRBD1. Germline V gives CDR1 SGDLS, CDR2 YYNGEE. The CDR3 consists of 15 residues. The J segment lost 5 bases and the V segment lost 0 bases, leaving 4 bases of the junction unmatched. CDR3: CASSVALGQGYGYTF. As DNA, the CDR3 is TGTGCCAGCAGCGTAGCTTTGGGACAGGGGTATGGCTACACCTTC.

The chain recombines TRBV6-1 with TRBJ2-3, with 8 nucleotides matching TRBD2. The CDR3 spans 14 residues. Germline V gives CDR1 MNHNS, CDR2 SASEGT. Trimming took 7 bases from V and 4 from J; bases not matched to a gene: 7. CDR3: CASIAGGSSDTQYF. CDR3 DNA sequence: TGTGCCAGCATTGCGGGGGGATCGTCAGATACGCAGTATTTT.